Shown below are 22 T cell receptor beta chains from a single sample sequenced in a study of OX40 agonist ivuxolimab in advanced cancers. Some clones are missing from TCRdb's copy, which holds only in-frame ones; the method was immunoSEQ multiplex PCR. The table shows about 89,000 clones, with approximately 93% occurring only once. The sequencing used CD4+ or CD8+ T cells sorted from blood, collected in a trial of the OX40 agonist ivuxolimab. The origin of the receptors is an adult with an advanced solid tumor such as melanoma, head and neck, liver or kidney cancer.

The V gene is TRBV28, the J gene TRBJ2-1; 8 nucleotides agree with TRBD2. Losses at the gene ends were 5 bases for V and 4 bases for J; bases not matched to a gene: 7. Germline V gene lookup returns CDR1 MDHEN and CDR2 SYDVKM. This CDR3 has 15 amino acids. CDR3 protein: CASSVTSGDYNEQFF. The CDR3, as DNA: TGTGCCAGCAGTGTAACTAGCGGAGATTACAATGAGCAGTTCTTC.

The CDR3 loop reads CAWRPRQRNTGELFF. CDR3 nucleotides: TGTGCCTGGAGGCCACGACAGAGGAACACCGGGGAGCTGTTTTTT. The chain joins TRBV30 to TRBJ2-2; D may be TRBD1 (5 bases). CDR1 and CDR2 (germline): GTSNPN, SVGIG (reference sequence). The length of the CDR3 is 15 residues. Trimming removed 3 bases at V and 1 base at J, with 12 bases between.

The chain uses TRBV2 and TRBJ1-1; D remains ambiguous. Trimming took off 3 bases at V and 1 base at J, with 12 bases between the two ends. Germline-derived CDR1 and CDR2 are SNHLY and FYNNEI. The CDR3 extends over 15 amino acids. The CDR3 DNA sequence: TGTGCCAGCAGTGAGAGTCCCCCGGAGAACACTGAAGCTTTCTTT. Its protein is CASSESPPENTEAFF.

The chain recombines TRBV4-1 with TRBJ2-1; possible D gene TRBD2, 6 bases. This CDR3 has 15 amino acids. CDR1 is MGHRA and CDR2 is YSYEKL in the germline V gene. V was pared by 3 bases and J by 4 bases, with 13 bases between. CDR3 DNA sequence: TGCGCCAGCAGCCAGACCCTAGGGAGGTACAATGAGCAGTTCTTC. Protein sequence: CASSQTLGRYNEQFF.

The CDR3 bases are TGTGCCAGCAGCTTACTCCGGGTTTATGGGCAGAATGAGCAGTTCTTC. The encoded protein is CASSLLRVYGQNEQFF. This chain joins TRBV11-3 and TRBJ2-1, with D hard to call. V was shortened by 2 bases and J by 7 bases, with 18 bases between the two germline ends. Germline V gene sequence: CDR1 SGHNT, CDR2 YENEEA. The CDR3 consists of 16 residues.

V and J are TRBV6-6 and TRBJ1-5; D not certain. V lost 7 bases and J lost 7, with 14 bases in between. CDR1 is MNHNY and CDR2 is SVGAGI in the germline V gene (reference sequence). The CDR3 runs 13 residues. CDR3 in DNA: TGTGCCAGCAAAATCGGTGCGGGCCAGCCCCAGCATTTT. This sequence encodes CASKIGAGQPQHF.

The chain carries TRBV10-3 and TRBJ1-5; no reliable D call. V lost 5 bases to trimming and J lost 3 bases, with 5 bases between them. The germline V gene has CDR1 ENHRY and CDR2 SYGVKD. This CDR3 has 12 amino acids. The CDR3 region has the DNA TGTGCCATCAGTATGTCCAATCAGCCCCAGCATTTT. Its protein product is CAISMSNQPQHF.

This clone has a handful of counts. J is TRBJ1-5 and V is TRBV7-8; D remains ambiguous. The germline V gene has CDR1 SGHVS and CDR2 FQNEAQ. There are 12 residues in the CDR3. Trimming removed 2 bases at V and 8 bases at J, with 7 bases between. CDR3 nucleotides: TGTGCCAGCAGCTTACGCGGGGAGCCCCAGCATTTT. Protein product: CASSLRGEPQHF. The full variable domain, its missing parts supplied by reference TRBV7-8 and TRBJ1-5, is GAGVSQSPRYKVAKRGQDVALRCDPISGHVSLFWYQQALGQGPEFLTYFQNEAQLDKSGLPSDRFFAERPEGSVSTLKIQRTQQEDSAVYLCASSLRGEPQHFGDGTRLSIL.

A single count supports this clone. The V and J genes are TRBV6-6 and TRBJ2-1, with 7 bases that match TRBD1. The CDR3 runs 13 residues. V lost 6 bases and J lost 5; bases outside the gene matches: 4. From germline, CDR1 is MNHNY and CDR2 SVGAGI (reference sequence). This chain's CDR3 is CASSRTGDNEQFF. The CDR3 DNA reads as TGTGCCAGCAGCCGTACAGGGGACAATGAGCAGTTCTTC.

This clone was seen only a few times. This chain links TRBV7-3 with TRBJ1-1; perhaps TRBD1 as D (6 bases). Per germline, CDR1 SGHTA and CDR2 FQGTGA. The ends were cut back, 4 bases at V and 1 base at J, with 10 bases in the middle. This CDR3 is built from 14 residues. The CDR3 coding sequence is TGTGCCAGCAGCTCGGACAGACAGAACACTGAAGCTTTCTTT. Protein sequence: CASSSDRQNTEAFF.

CDR3 in DNA: TGTGCCAGCAGTTATCATGGGTCCTGGAATGAAAAACTGTTTTTT. Translated, it gives CASSYHGSWNEKLFF. This chain links TRBV6-5 with TRBJ1-4; the D is unclear. The CDR3 runs to 15 residues. In germline, CDR1 is MNHEY, CDR2 SVGAGI. Trimming took off 3 bases at V and 5 bases at J, with 13 bases between the two ends.

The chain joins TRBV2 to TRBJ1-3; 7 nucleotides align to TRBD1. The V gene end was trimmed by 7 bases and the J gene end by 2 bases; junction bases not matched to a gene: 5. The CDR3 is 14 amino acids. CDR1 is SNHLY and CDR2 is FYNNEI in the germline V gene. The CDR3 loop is CASKTGTAGNTIYF. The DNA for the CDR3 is TGTGCCAGCAAGACGGGGACAGCTGGAAACACCATATATTTT. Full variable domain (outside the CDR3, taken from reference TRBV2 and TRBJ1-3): EPEVTQTPSHQVTQMGQEVILRCVPISNHLYFYWYRQILGQKVEFLVSFYNNEISEKSEIFDDQFSVERPDGSNFTLKIRSTKLEDSAMYFCASKTGTAGNTIYFGEGSWLTVV.

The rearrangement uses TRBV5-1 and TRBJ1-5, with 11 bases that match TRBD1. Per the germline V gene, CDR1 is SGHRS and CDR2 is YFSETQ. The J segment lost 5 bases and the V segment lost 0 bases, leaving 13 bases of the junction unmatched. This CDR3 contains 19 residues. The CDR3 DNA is TGCGCCAGCAGCTTGGAGCCTTGGCAGGGACAGGGGGACGATCAGCCCCAGCATTTT. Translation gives CASSLEPWQGQGDDQPQHF.

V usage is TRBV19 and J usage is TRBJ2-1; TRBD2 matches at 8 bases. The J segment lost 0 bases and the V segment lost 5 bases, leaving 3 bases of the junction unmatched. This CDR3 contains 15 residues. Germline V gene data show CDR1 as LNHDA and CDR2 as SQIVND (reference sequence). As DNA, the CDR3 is TGTGCCAGTAGTCTTAGCGGGACCTCCTACAATGAGCAGTTCTTC. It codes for CASSLSGTSYNEQFF.

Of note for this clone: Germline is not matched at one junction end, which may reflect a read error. CDR3 protein: CAGSPGTNIQYF. CDR3 DNA: TGTGCCGGCAGCCCGGGGACTAACATTCAGTACTTC. The V and J genes are TRBV11-3 and TRBJ2-4, with TRBD2 as a possible D gene (6 bases). The CDR3 runs to 12 residues. From germline, CDR1 is SGHNT and CDR2 YENEEA.

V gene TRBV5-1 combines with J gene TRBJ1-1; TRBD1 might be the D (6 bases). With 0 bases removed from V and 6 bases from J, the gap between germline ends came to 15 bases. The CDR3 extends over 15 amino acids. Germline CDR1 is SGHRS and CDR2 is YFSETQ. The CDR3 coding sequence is TGCGCCAGCAGCTTGGGAGAGGGGGTGGGATCTGAAGCTTTCTTT. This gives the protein CASSLGEGVGSEAFF.

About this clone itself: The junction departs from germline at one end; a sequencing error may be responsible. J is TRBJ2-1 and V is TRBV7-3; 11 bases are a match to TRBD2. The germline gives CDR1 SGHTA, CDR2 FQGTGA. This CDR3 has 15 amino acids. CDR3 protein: CASSVTSGSAVEQFF. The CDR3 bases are TGTGCCAGCAGCGTAACTAGCGGGAGTGCGGTTGAGCAGTTCTTC.

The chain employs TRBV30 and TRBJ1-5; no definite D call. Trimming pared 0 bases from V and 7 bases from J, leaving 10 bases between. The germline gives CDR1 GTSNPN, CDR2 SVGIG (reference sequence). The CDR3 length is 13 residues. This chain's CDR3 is CAWSVLGSQPQHF. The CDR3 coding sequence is TGTGCCTGGAGTGTACTGGGTAGCCAGCCCCAGCATTTT.

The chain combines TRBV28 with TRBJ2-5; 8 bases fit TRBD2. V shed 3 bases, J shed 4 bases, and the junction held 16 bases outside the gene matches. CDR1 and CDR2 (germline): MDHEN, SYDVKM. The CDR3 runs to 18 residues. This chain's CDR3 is CASSFGRASRAHGETQYF. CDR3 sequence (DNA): TGTGCCAGCAGTTTCGGGAGGGCCAGTCGAGCGCACGGAGAGACCCAGTACTTC. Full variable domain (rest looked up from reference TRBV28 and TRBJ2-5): DVKVTQSSRYLVKRTGEKVFLECVQDMDHENMFWYRQDPGLGLRLIYFSYDVKMKEKGDIPEGYSVSREKKERFSLILESASTNQTSMYLCASSFGRASRAHGETQYFGPGTRLLVL.

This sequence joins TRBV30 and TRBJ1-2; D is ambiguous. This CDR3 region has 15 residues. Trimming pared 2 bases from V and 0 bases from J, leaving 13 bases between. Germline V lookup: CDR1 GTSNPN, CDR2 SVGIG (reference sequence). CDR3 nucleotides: TGTGCCTGGAGTCCGGCCTCACCTCCTAACTATGGCTACACCTTC. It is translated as CAWSPASPPNYGYTF.

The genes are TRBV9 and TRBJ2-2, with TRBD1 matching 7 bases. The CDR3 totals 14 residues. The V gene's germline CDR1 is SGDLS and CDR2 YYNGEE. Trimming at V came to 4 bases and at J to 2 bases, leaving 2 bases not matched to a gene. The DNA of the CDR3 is TGTGCCAGCAGCTGGGACAGCAACACCGGGGAGCTGTTTTTT. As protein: CASSWDSNTGELFF.

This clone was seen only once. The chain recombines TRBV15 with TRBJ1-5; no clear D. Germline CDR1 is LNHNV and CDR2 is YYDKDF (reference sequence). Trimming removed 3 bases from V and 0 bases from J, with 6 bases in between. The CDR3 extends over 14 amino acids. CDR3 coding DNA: TGTGCCACCAGCAGTGGATATAGCAATCAGCCCCAGCATTTT. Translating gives CATSSGYSNQPQHF.